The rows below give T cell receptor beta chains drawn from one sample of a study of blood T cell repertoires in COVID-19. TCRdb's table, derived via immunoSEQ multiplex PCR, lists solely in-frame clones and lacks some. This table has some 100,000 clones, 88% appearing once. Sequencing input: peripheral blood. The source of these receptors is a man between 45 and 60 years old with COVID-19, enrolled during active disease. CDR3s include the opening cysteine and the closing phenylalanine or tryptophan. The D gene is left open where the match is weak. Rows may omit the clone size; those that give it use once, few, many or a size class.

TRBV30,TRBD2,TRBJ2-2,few,TGTGCCTGGACTCCGGGACTAGTCAAGCGGGAGCTGTTTTTT,CAWTPGLVKRELFF
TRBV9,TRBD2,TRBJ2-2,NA,TGTGCCAGCAGCGCGACTAGCGGGGGGGCGTACACCGGGGAGCTGTTTTTT,CASSATSGGAYTGELFF
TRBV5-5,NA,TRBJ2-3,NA,TGTGCCAGCAGCTTCGGGGGCACAGATACGCAGTATTTT,CASSFGGTDTQYF
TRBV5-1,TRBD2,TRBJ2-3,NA,TGCGCCAGCAGCCTCGGACTAGCGGGGGGCGGGGGCACAGATACGCAGTATTTT,CASSLGLAGGGGTDTQYF
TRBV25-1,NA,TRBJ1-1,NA,TGTGCCAGTAGCGCCTCTAACGAGTGGAATGAAGCTTTCTTT,CASSASNEWNEAFF
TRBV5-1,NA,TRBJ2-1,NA,TGCGCCAGCAGCTCTCCATCCCCCCGGGGGTCCACCTACAATGAGCAGTTCTTC,CASSSPSPRGSTYNEQFF
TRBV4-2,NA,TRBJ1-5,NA,TGTGCCAGCAGCCAAGATGAGAGAGCAAATCAGCCCCAGCATTTT,CASSQDERANQPQHF
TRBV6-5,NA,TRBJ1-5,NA,TGTGCTTCCCGGGAATCGAGCAATCAGCCCCAGCATTTT,CASRESSNQPQHF
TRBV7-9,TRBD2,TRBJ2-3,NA,TGTGCCAGCAGCACCCGCGGGGGGCTCTCGGTCGATACGCAGTATTTT,CASSTRGGLSVDTQYF
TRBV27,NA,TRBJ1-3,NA,TGTGCCAGCAGTTTATCATCAGGGTCGGGAAACACCATATATTTT,CASSLSSGSGNTIYF
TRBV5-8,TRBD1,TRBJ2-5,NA,TGTGCCAGCAGCTTAAACAGGGGTGTTCGGGAGACCCAGTACTTC,CASSLNRGVRETQYF
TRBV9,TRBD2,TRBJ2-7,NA,TGTGCCAGCAGCGTAGTAGGGCTAGCGGGACCCTACGAGCAGTACTTC,CASSVVGLAGPYEQYF
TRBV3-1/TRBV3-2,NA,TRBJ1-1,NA,TGTGCCAGCAGCCAAACGGGGGAATTGAACACTGAAGCTTTCTTT,CASSQTGELNTEAFF
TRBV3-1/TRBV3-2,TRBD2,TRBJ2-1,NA,TGTGCCAGCAGCATTACTAGCGGGGGGGTGAATGAGCAGTTCTTC,CASSITSGGVNEQFF
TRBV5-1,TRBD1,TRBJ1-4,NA,TGCGCCAGCGGCCCGGGACAGGGAAATGAAAAACTGTTTTTT,CASGPGQGNEKLFF
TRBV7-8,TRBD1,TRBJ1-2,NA,TGTGCCAGCAGCTCAATCAGGACAGGACGGACTGGCTACACCTTC,CASSSIRTGRTGYTF
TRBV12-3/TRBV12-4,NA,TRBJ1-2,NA,TGTGCCAGCAGTCACGTTACAGGGTATGGCTACACCTTC,CASSHVTGYGYTF
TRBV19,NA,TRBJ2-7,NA,TGTGCCAGCTCCTCCACAGCTCCCTACGAGCAGTACTTC,CASSSTAPYEQYF
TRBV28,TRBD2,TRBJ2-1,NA,TGTGCCAGCAGAATATCAGGGCCCGGGGGGGCCAACTACAATGAGCAGTTCTTC,CASRISGPGGANYNEQFF
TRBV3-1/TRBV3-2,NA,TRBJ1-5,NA,TGTGCCAGCAGCCAAGATTTCGTGCGAAGCAATCAGCCCCAGCATTTT,CASSQDFVRSNQPQHF
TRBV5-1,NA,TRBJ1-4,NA,TGCGCCAGCAGCTGGGGTGGGGAGGCTGAAAAACTGTTTTTT,CASSWGGEAEKLFF
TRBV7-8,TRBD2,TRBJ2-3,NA,TGTGCCAGCAGCTTAGGGGGGGGTGGGAGAACAGATACGCAGTATTTT,CASSLGGGGRTDTQYF
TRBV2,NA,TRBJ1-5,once,TGTGCCAGCAGTGAGACAGGTTCGGGCAATCAGCCCCAGCATTTT,CASSETGSGNQPQHF
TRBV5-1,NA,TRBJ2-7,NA,TGCGCCAGCAGCTTGGCAATACTTACCGAGCAGTACTTC,CASSLAILTEQYF
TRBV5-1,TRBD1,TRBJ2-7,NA,TGCGCCAGCAGCCCGCGACAGGGAACGGCCTACGAGCAGTACTTC,CASSPRQGTAYEQYF
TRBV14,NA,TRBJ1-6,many,TGTGCCAGCAGCGAGTGGGGACTGGGTAATTCACCCCTCCACTTT,CASSEWGLGNSPLHF
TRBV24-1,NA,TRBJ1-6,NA,TGTGCCACCAGCCCCGGTAAGAGGAGCTCCTATAATTCACCCCTCCACTTT,CATSPGKRSSYNSPLHF
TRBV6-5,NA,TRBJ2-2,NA,TGTGCCAGCAGTTCCCCGGTGGTCGGGGAGCTGTTTTTT,CASSSPVVGELFF